This T cell receptor beta chain was captured by sequencing in a study of shared clonotypes between healthy human individuals. Remarks on this clone: Its antigen is undetermined.

Trimming shortened V by 0 bases and J by 8 bases, and 14 bases separated the two germline ends. Germline loops: CDR1 SGHDT, CDR2 YYEEEE. There are 15 residues in the CDR3. Study-wide results and limits: When naive CD4 clonotypes were compared across a handful of donors, around 5% were shared.

Original data processing: ImmunoSEQ yielded junction-only sequences lacking quality scores, so filtering differed. Assay: immunoSEQ multiplex PCR; the TCRdb copy retains only in-frame clones and omits some. V, J and clone size are those of that table, while D and trimming were read from the DNA. The sample includes millions of clones, around nine tenths of them seen just once. This clonotype originated in a man younger than 35 in good health. Sample: naive CD4+ T cells sorted from blood. Subset: CD45RA+ positively selected. The chain couples TRBV5-6 to TRBJ1-4; D unclear. As DNA, the CDR3 is TGTGCCAGCAGCTTGGGCAGGCCCGAGCGAGAAAAACTGTTTTTT. Translation: CASSLGRPEREKLFF.